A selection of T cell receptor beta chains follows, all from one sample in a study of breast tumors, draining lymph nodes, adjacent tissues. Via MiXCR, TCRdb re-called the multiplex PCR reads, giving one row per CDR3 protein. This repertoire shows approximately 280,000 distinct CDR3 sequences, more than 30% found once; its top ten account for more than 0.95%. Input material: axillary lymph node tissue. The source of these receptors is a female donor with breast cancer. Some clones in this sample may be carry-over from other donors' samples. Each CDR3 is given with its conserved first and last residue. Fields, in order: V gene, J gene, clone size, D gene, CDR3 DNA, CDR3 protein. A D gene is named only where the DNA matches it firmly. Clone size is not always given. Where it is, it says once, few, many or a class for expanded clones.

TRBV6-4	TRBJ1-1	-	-	TGTGCCAGCAGTGACTGGGGTTCTGAGAACACTGAAGCTTTCTTT	CASSDWGSENTEAFF
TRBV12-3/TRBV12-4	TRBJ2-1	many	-	TGTGCCAGCAGTTCAGGGGGGAATGAGCAGTTCTTC	CASSSGGNEQFF
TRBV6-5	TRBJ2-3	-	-	TGTGCCAGCAGTCATAGGGGGAGGGCAGATACGCAGTATTTT	CASSHRGRADTQYF
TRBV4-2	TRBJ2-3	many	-	TGTGCCAGCAGCCAAGATCACGGGACGGACACAGATACGCAGTATTTT	CASSQDHGTDTDTQYF
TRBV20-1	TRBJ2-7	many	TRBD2	TGCAGTGCTAGAGAGGGCGGGAGGGACTACGAGCAGTACTTC	CSAREGGRDYEQYF
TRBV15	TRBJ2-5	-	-	TGTGCCACCAGCAGAGATCTTTCTAGTCGCCAAGAGACCCAGTACTTC	CATSRDLSSRQETQYF
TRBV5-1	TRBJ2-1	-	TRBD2	TGCGCCAGCAGAATAGCGGGAGGGCCCCACAATGAGCAGTTCTTC	CASRIAGGPHNEQFF
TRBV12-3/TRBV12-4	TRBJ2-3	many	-	TGTGCCAGCAGTTTTCCTAGTTTCACAGATACGCAGTATTTT	CASSFPSFTDTQYF
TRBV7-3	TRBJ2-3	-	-	TGTGCCAGCAGCCCCCCTGAGGGGGAGTGCGCAGATACGCAGTATTTT	CASSPPEGECADTQYF
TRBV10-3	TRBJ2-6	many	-	TGTGCCATCAGTGAGTCAGACAGCCCCTCTGGGGCCAACGTCCTGACTTTC	CAISESDSPSGANVLTF
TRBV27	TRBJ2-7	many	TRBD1	TGTGCCAGCAGTCCGCTTGACAGGGGTCCCGGCGAGCAGTACTTC	CASSPLDRGPGEQYF
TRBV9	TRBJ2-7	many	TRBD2	TGTGCCAGCAGTCCCGGGACTAGCGGGAGGAAACTCTCCTACGAGCAGTACTTC	CASSPGTSGRKLSYEQYF
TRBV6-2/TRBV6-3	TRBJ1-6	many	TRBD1	TGTGCCAGCAGTTACGACAGGGGAAGAAGTAATTCACCCCTCCACTTT	CASSYDRGRSNSPLHF
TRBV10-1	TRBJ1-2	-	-	TGCGCCAGTTACATACCGGGCCTTGGGTTCGGCTACACCTTC	CASYIPGLGFGYTF
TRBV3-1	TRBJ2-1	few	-	TGCGCCAGCAGCGAAGACCAGGTTTTAAGGGAGCAGTTCTTC	CASSEDQVLREQFF
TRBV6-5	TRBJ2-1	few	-	TGTGCCAGCAGACCCGCCGTAGTCACTGCCAATGAGCAGTTCTTC	CASRPAVVTANEQFF
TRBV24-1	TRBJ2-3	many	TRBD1	TGTGCCACCAGTGACCCCTGGACAGGACTCACAGATACGCAGTATTTT	CATSDPWTGLTDTQYF
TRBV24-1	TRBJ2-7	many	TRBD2	TGTGCCACCAGTGATTTAAAGCGGGAGGGTTTGAGTGAGCAGTACTTC	CATSDLKREGLSEQYF
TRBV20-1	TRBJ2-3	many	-	TGCAGTGCTAGAGGTGACCTTCCACTGTATTTT	CSARGDLPLYF
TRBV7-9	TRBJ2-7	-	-	TGTGCCAGCATAGACAGGACCGTCGAGCAGTACTTC	CASIDRTVEQYF
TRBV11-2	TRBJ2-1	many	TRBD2	TGTGCCAGCAGCCCTGGGACTAGCGGGATGTATGAGCAGTTCTTC	CASSPGTSGMYEQFF
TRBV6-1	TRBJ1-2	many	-	TGTGCCAGTAGAACAGGGTATGGCTACACCTTC	CASRTGYGYTF
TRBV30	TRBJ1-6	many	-	TGTGCCTGGAGGGGAAGCTCCTATAATTCACCCCTCCACTTT	CAWRGSSYNSPLHF
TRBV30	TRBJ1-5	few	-	TGTGCCTGGAGTGTACAGGAGACGAGGCCCCAGCATTTT	CAWSVQETRPQHF
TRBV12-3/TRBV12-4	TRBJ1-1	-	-	TGTGCCAGCAGTTTTCGGGGAGTAACTGAAGCTTTCTTT	CASSFRGVTEAFF
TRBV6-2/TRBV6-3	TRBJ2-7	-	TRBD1	TGTGCCAGCAGTCACTCGTGGGGCAGGGGGCCCTCCTACGAGCAGTACTTC	CASSHSWGRGPSYEQYF
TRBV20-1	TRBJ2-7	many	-	TGCAGTGCTAGTATAGGCTCCGAGCAGTACTTC	CSASIGSEQYF
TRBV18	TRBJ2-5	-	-	TGTGCCAGCTCCTCGGAAGGTTCAGAGACCCAGTACTTC	CASSSEGSETQYF
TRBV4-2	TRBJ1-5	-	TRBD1	TGTGCCAGCAGCCGAGAATCCCACAGGGGGCGAAGCAATCAGCCCCAGCATTTT	CASSRESHRGRSNQPQHF
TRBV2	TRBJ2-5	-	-	TGTGCCTTACCGGGAGCTAGCCAAGAGACCCAGTACTTC	CALPGASQETQYF
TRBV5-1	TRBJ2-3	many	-	TGCGCCAGCAGCCCTATCCTACCCACAGATACGCAGTATTTT	CASSPILPTDTQYF
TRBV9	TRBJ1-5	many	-	TGTGCCAGCAGCGCAGGAGTGGGGGGGAAACAGCCCCAGCATTTT	CASSAGVGGKQPQHF
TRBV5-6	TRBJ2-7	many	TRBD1	TGTGCCAGCAGCGTCCGGGACAGGTACTCCTACGAGCAGTACTTC	CASSVRDRYSYEQYF